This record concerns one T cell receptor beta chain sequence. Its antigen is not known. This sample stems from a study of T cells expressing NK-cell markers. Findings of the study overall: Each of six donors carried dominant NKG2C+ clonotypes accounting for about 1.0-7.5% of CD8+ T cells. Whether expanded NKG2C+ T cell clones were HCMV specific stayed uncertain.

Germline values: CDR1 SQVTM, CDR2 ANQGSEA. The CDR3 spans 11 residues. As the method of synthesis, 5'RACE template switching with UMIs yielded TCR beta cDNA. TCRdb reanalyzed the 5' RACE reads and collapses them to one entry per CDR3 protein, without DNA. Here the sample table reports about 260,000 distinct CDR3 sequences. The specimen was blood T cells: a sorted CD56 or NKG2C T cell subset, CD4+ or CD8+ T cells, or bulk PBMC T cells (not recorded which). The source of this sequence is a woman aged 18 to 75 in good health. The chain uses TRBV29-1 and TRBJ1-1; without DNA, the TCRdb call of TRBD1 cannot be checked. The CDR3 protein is CSALVGTEAFF.